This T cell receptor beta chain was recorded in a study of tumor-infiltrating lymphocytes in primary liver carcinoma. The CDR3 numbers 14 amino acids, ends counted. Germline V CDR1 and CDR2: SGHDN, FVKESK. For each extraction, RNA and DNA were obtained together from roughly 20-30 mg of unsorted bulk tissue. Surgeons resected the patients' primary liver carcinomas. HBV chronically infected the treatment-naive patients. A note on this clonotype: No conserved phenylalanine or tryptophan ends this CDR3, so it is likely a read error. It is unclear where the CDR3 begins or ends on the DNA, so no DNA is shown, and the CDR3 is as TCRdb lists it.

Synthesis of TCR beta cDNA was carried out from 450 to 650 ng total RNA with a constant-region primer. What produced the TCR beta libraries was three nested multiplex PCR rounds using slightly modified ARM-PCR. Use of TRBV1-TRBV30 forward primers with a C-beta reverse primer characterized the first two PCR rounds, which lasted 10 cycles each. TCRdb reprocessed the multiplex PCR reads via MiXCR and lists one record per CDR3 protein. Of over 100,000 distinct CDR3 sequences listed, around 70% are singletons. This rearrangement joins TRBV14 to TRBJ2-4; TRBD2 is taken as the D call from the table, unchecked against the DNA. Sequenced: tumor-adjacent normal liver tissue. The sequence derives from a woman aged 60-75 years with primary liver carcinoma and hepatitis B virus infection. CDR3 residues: CASSRAATSGSQNL.